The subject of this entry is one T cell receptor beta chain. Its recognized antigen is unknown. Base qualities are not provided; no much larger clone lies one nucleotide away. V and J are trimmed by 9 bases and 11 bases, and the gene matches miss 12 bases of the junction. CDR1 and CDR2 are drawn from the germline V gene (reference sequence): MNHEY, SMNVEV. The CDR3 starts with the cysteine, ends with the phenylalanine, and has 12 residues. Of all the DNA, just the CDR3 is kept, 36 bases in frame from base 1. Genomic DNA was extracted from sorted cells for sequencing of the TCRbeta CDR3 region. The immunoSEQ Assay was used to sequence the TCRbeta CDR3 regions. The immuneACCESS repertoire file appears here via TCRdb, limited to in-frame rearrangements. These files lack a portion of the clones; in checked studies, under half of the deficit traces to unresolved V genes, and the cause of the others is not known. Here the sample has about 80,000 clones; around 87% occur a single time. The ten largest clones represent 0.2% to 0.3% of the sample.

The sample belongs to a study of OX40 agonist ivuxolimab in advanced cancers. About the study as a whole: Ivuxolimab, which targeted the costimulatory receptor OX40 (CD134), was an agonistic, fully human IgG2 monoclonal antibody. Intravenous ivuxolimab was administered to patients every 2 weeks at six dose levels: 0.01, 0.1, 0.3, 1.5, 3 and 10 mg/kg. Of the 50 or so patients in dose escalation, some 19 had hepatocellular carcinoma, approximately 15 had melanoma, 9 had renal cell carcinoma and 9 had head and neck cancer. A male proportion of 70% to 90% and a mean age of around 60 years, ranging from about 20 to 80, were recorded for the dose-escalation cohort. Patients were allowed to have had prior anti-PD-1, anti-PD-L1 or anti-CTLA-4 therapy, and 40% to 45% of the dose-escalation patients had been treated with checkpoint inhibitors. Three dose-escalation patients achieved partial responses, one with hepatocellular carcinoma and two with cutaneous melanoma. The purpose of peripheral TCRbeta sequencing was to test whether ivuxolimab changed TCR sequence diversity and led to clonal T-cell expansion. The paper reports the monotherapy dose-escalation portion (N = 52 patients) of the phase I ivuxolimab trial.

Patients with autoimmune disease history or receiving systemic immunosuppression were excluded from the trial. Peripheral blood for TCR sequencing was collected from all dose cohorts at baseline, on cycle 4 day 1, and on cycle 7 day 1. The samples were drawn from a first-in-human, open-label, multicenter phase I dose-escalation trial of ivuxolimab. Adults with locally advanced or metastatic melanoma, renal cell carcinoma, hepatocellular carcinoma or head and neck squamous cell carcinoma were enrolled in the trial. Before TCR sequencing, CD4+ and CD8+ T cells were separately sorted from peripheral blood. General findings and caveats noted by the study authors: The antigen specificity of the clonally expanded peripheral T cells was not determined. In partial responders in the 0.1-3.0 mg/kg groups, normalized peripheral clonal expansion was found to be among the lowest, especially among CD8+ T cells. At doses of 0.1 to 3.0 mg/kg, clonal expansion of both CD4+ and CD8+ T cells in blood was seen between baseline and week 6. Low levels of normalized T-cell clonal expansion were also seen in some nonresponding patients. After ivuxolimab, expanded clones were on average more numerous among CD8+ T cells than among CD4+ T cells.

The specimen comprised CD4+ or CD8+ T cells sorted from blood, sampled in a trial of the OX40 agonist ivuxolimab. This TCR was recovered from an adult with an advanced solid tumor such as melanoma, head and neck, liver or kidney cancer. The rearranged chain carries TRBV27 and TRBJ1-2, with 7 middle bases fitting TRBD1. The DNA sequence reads TGTGCCAGTAGAACAGGGGACGTTGGATACACCTTC. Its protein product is CASRTGDVGYTF.